This TCR beta chain is from a study of blood T cell repertoires in COVID-19. Clones were read by immunoSEQ multiplex PCR, and TCRdb kept only the in-frame ones, dropping some. Seen here are fewer than 300,000 clones, about 81% observed once, and the top ten hold more than 1.1%. The CDR3 loop spans 17 amino acids. The J segment lost 5 bases and the V segment lost 5 bases, leaving 16 bases of the junction unmatched. CDR1 and CDR2 from the germline V gene are MDHEN and SYDVKM. The genes are TRBV28 and TRBJ2-5, with 8 nucleotides matching TRBD2. The clonotype originates from a human donor with COVID-19, enrolled during active disease. The donor label of this sample is uncertain. Specimen: peripheral blood. CDR3 in amino acids: CASSLKSGTRSRETQYF. Here the CDR3 DNA reads TGTGCCAGCAGTCTGAAATCCGGGACTAGGAGTCGGGAGACCCAGTACTTC. The full variable domain, completed using reference TRBV28 and TRBJ2-5, is DVKVTQSSRYLVKRTGEKVFLECVQDMDHENMFWYRQDPGLGLRLIYFSYDVKMKEKGDIPEGYSVSREKKERFSLILESASTNQTSMYLCASSLKSGTRSRETQYFGPGTRLLVL.